This TCR beta chain derives from a study of STAT5B mutations in CD4+ large granular lymphocyte leukemia. Background on the study: Among healthy donors, a particular HLA allele went with more CDR3 'QG' motifs.

A note on this clone: Its antigen is currently unknown.

Notes on the study in general: Without putative leukemic clones, patient CD4-sorted repertoires remained more clonal than healthy CD4+ repertoires. 8/27 top patient clones versus 2/35 control clones were TRBV06-family. No patients shared main leukemic clonotypes, though less than 30% appeared at low frequency elsewhere.

This CDR3 contains 16 residues. The V and J ends lost 8 bases and 0 bases respectively, with 16 bases between them. The V gene's germline CDR1 is LNHNV and CDR2 YYDKDF (reference sequence). Clones were read by immunoSEQ multiplex PCR, and TCRdb kept only the in-frame ones, dropping some. Counted here are about 3,700 clones, about 85% occurring once; the ten biggest clones make up 2% to 2.5%. This TCR derives from a human donor in good health. The chain has TRBV15 and TRBJ2-2; a weak D match, TRBD2 (6 bases). The source material was CD4+ T cells from blood buffy coats. The CDR3 bases are TGTGCCACCGGAAGCGGGCGTGCCACGAACACCGGGGAGCTGTTTTTT. The encoded protein is CATGSGRATNTGELFF.